Presented here are 7 T cell receptor beta chains from one specimen sequenced in a study of cytomegalovirus exposure and HLA in healthy donors. Both 60 Vbeta primers and 13 Jbeta primers went into the PCR. Assay used: immunoSEQ multiplex PCR; TCRdb lists only in-frame clones, some missing. The sample has about 120,000 clones, 60% to 85% seen once; the top ten hold 3.4%. Sequencing was performed on PBMCs. These receptors originate from a young man in good health and CMV-seronegative.

The chain joins TRBV2 to TRBJ2-5; possibly TRBD1 for D (5 bases). V lost 7 bases to trimming and J lost 7 bases, with 19 bases between them. CDR1 and CDR2 (germline): SNHLY, FYNNEI. The CDR3 has 14 residues. CDR3 residues: CASTGIRAPGTQYF. CDR3 in DNA: TGTGCCAGCACCGGAATCAGGGCCCCGGGGACCCAGTACTTC. The variable domain in full, with the rest retrieved from reference TRBV2 and TRBJ2-5, is EPEVTQTPSHQVTQMGQEVILRCVPISNHLYFYWYRQILGQKVEFLVSFYNNEISEKSEIFDDQFSVERPDGSNFTLKIRSTKLEDSAMYFCASTGIRAPGTQYFGPGTRLLVL.

The J gene is TRBJ2-1, the V gene TRBV9, with a possible D match to TRBD2 (6 bases). Looked up from germline, CDR1 is SGDLS and CDR2 is YYNGEE. V was shortened by 4 bases and J by 0 bases, with 23 bases between the two germline ends. The length of the CDR3 is 19 residues. The CDR3 nucleotides read TGTGCCAGCAGCCCGCGGGCGGGATGGGGTAAGAGCTCCTACAATGAGCAGTTCTTC. Residues: CASSPRAGWGKSSYNEQFF. Full variable domain (rest looked up from reference TRBV9 and TRBJ2-1): DSGVTQTPKHLITATGQRVTLRCSPRSGDLSVYWYQQSLDQGLQFLIQYYNGEERAKGNILERFSAQQFPDLHSELNLSSLELGDSALYFCASSPRAGWGKSSYNEQFFGPGTRLTVL.

V and J are TRBV28 and TRBJ1-2; D perhaps matches TRBD1 (6 bases). The germline V and J ends were trimmed by 3 bases and 5 bases, with 19 bases remaining between them. The CDR3 sequence is 16 residues long. Germline assignment: CDR1 MDHEN and CDR2 SYDVKM. The CDR3 DNA is TGTGCCAGCAGTTTCCTCTCAGGCGAAGGGGGTTATGGCTACACCTTC. Its translation: CASSFLSGEGGYGYTF.

The rearrangement joins TRBV11-2 to TRBJ2-1; 8 nucleotides match TRBD2. This CDR3 comprises 16 residues. V was pared by 4 bases and J by 2 bases, with 7 bases of the junction left unmatched. CDR1 and CDR2 (germline): SGHAT, FQNNGV. This chain's CDR3 is CASSSVGGAPYNEQFF. Here the CDR3 DNA reads TGTGCCAGCAGCTCGGTCGGGGGGGCCCCCTACAATGAGCAGTTCTTC. The full variable domain, rest sourced from reference TRBV11-2 and TRBJ2-1, is EAGVAQSPRYKIIEKRQSVAFWCNPISGHATLYWYQQILGQGPKLLIQFQNNGVVDDSQLPKDRFSAERLKGVDSTLKIQPAKLEDSAVYLCASSSVGGAPYNEQFFGPGTRLTVL.

The V call is TRBV10-3, the J call TRBJ2-3; possible D gene TRBD2, 5 bases. From germline, CDR1 is ENHRY and CDR2 SYGVKD. Trimming removed 3 bases from V and 2 bases from J, with 12 bases in between. The length of the CDR3 is 15 residues. CDR3: CAISDRTQTTDTQYF. The CDR3 DNA reads as TGTGCCATCAGTGACCGGACTCAAACCACAGATACGCAGTATTTT.

The CDR3 bases are TGTGCCAGCAGTCCGAGATACGAGCAGTACTTC. Amino acid sequence: CASSPRYEQYF. J is TRBJ2-7 and V is TRBV2; D not certain. V was trimmed by 5 bases and J by 4 bases, leaving 6 bases between them. The CDR3 extends over 11 amino acids. CDR1 is SNHLY, CDR2 FYNNEI, per germline.

The chain joins TRBV27 to TRBJ1-2, with D unclear. The CDR3 runs to 13 residues. Germline-derived CDR1 and CDR2 are MNHEY and SMNVEV (reference sequence). The germline V and J ends were trimmed by 6 bases and 8 bases, with 16 bases remaining between them. The DNA for the CDR3 is TGTGCCAGCAGCCTTATAGGACTTGGAGGCTACACCTTC. Translation gives CASSLIGLGGYTF.